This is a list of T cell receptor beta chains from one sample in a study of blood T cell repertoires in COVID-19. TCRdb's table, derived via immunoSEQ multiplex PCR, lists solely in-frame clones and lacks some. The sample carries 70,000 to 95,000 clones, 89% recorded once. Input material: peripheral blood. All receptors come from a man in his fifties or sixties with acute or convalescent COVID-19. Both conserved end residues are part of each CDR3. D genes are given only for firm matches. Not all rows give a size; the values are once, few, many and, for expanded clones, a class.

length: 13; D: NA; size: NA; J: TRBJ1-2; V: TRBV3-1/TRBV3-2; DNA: TGTGCCAGCAGCCCCGGGACAAGCTATGGCTACACCTTC; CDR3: CASSPGTSYGYTF
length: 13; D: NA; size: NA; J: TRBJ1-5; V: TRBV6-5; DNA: TGTGCCAGCAGTAACAGGGTTAGTCAGCCCCAGCATTTT; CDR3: CASSNRVSQPQHF
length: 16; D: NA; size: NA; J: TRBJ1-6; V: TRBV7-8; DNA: TGTGCCAGCAGCACGATCGGACAGCGATCTAATTCACCCCTCCACTTT; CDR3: CASSTIGQRSNSPLHF
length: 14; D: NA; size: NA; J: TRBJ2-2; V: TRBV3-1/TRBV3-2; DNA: TGTGCCAGCAGCCAAGGTGGACAAACCGGGGAGCTGTTTTTT; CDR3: CASSQGGQTGELFF
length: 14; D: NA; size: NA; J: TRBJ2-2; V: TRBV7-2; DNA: TGTGCCAGCAGCCAACAACGCCTCACCGGGGAGCTGTTTTTT; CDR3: CASSQQRLTGELFF
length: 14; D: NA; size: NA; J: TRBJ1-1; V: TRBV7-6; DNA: TGTGCCAGCAGCTTCGGGGGGCAGAGCACTGAAGCTTTCTTT; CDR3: CASSFGGQSTEAFF
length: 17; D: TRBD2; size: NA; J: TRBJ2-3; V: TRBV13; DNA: TGTGCCAGCAGCTTAAGGGTAGCGGGAGTGGTCACAGATACGCAGTATTTT; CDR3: CASSLRVAGVVTDTQYF
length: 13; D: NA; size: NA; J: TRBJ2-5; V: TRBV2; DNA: TGTGCCAGCAGTGACGGGGTAGGAGAGACCCAGTACTTC; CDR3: CASSDGVGETQYF
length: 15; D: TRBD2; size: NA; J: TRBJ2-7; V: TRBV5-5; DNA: TGTGCCAGCAGCTTGGCAGCGGGATTGACCTACGAGCAGTACTTC; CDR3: CASSLAAGLTYEQYF
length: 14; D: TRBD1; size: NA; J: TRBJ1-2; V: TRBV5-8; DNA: TGTGCCAGCAGCTTGAGAACAGGGGACGGTGGCTACACCTTC; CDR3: CASSLRTGDGGYTF
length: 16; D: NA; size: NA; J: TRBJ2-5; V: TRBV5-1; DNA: TGCGCCAGCAGCTTGGGTGAATCGGGGTTTGTGGAGACCCAGTACTTC; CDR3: CASSLGESGFVETQYF
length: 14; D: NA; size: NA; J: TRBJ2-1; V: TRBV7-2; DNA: TGTGCCAGCAGCTTTCGACAGGCGGCAGGGGAGCAGTTCTTC; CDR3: CASSFRQAAGEQFF
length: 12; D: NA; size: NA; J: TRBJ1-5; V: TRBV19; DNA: TGTGCCAGTAGTATAGTGGGGGGGCCCCAGCATTTT; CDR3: CASSIVGGPQHF
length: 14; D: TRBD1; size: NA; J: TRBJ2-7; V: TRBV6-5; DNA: TGTGCCAGCAGTTATCGACAGGGGGCGAGGGAGCAGTACTTC; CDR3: CASSYRQGAREQYF
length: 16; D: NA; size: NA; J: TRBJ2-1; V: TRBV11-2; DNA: TGTGCCAGCAGCTTTGCCCCCGGGACTCTACTCCGTGAGCAGTTCTTC; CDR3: CASSFAPGTLLREQFF
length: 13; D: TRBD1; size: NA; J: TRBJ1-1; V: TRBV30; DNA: TGTGCCTGGAGTAGGGTAGGGGGCTCTGAAGCTTTCTTT; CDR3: CAWSRVGGSEAFF
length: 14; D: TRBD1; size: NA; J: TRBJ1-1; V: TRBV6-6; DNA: TGTGCCAGCAGCCGACAGGGTATGAACACTGAAGCTTTCTTT; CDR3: CASSRQGMNTEAFF
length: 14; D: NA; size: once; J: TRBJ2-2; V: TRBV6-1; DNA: TGTGCCAGCAGTGAAGCTCTAGGGGTCGGGGAGCTGTTTTTT; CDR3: CASSEALGVGELFF
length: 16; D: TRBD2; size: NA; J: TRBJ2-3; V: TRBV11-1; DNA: TGTGCCAGCAGCCCTGGGACTAGCGGGAGTGCAGATACGCAGTATTTT; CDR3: CASSPGTSGSADTQYF
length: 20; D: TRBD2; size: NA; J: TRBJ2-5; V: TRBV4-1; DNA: TGCGCCAGCAGCCAAGAAGGGAGCGGGGGGGCCGAGTATAGTCAAGAGACCCAGTACTTC; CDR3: CASSQEGSGGAEYSQETQYF
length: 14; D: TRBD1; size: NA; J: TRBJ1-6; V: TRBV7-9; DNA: TGTGCCAGCAGACAAGGGACAGAGTCTTCACCCCTCCACTTT; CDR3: CASRQGTESSPLHF
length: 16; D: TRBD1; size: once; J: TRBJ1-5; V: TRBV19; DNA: TGTGCCAGTAGTCCGACTACACAGGGGACACTACAGCCCCAGCATTTT; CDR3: CASSPTTQGTLQPQHF
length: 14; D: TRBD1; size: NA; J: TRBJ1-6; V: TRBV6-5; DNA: TGTGCCAGCAGTTTCAACAGGGGAGAGTCACCCCTCCACTTT; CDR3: CASSFNRGESPLHF
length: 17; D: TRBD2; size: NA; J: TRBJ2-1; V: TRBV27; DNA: TGTGCCAGCAGTTTTCTAACTAGCGGGGGTGCTCTGAGTGAGCAGTTCTTC; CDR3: CASSFLTSGGALSEQFF